The present T cell receptor beta chain was sequenced within a study of CD8 T cell repertoires and HIV-1 epitope variants. Comments on this clone: Its cognate antigen is unknown.

Assay used: immunoSEQ multiplex PCR; TCRdb lists only in-frame clones, some missing. This sample has under 3,000 clones; roughly 69% occur once, and the top ten carry more than 40%. Germline V gene data show CDR1 as LNHNV and CDR2 as YYDKDF (reference sequence). The CDR3 length is 14 residues. V was shortened by 5 bases and J by 3 bases, with 13 bases between the two germline ends. Specimen: cultured CD8+ T cells derived from PBMCs. The J gene is TRBJ1-2, the V gene TRBV15, with a tentative D call TRBD1 (5 bases). This receptor was identified in a male donor with HIV. The CDR3 DNA is TGTGCCACCAGCTTCGGGACGGGACACTATGGCTACACCTTC. Amino acid sequence: CATSFGTGHYGYTF.